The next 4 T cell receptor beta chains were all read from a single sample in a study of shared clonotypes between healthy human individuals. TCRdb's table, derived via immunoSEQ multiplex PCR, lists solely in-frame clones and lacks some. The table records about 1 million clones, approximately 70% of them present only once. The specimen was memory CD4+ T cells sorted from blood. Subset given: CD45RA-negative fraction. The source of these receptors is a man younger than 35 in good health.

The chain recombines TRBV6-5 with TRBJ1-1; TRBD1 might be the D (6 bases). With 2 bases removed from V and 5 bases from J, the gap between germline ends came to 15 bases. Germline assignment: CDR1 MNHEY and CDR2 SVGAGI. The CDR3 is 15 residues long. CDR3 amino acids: CASSYNRGRWTEAFF. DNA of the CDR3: TGTGCCAGCAGTTACAATCGGGGGCGTTGGACTGAAGCTTTCTTT.

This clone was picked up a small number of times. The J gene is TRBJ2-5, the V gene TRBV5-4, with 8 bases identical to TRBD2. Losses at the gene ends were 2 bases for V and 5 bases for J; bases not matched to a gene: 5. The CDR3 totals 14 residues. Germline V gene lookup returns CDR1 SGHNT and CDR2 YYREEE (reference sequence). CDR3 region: CASSFDGGRETQYF. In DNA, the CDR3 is TGTGCCAGCAGCTTTGACGGCGGGAGGGAGACCCAGTACTTC.

Here the CDR3 DNA reads TGCGCCAGCAGGAAGATCCAGGATGAGCAGTTCTTC. Translated: CASRKIQDEQFF. The V call is TRBV5-1, the J call TRBJ2-1; D remains unclear. Per the germline V gene, CDR1 is SGHRS and CDR2 is YFSETQ. With 5 bases removed from V and 8 bases from J, the gap between germline ends came to 11 bases. The CDR3 contains 12 residues.

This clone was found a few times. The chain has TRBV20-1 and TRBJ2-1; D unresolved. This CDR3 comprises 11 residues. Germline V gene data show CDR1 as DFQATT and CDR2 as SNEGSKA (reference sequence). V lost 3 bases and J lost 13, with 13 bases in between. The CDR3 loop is CSASPSASQFF. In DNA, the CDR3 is TGCAGTGCTAGCCCCTCGGCTTCCCAGTTCTTC.